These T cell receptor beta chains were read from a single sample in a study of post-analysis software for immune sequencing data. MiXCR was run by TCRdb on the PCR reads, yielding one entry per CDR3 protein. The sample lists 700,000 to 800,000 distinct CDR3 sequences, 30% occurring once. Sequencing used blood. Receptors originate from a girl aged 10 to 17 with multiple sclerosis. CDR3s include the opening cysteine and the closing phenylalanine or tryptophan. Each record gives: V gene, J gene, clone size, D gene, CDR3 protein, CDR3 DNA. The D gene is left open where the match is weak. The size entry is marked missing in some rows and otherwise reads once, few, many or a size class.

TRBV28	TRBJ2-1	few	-	CASSFIGEQFF	TGTGCCAGCAGCTTTATCGGGGAGCAGTTCTTC
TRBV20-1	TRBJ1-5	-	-	CSARDVISQPQHF	TGCAGTGCTAGAGATGTTATAAGTCAGCCCCAGCATTTT
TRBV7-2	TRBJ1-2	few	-	CASSLIGQSYGYTF	TGTGCCAGCAGCTTAATCGGGCAGAGCTATGGCTACACCTTC
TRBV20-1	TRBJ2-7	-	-	CSASKGAHEQYF	TGCAGTGCTAGCAAGGGAGCCCACGAGCAGTACTTC
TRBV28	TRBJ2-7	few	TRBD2	CASSDEREMEQYF	TGTGCCAGCAGCGACGAGCGGGAGATGGAGCAGTACTTC
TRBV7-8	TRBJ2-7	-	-	CASSFRQTGTQKYQYF	TGTGCCAGCAGCTTCAGACAGACCGGGACTCAAAAGTATCAGTACTTC
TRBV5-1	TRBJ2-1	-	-	CASSLAWGRGDEQFF	TGCGCCAGCAGCTTGGCCTGGGGGCGGGGCGATGAGCAGTTCTTC
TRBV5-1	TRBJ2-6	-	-	CASSLASSSGANVLTF	TGCGCCAGCAGCTTGGCCAGTAGCTCTGGGGCCAACGTCCTGACTTTC
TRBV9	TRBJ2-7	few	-	CASSVYDSAGTQYF	TGTGCCAGCAGCGTTTATGACAGCGCCGGTACCCAGTACTTC
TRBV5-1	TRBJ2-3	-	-	CASSLVSGLNTQYF	TGCGCCAGCAGCTTGGTCTCAGGTTTGAATACGCAGTATTTT
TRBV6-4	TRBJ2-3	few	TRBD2	CASSDGRATDTQYF	TGTGCCAGCAGTGACGGGAGGGCCACAGATACGCAGTATTTT
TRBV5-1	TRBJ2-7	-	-	CASSLGGPSPREQYF	TGCGCCAGCAGCTTGGGTGGACCGTCGCCTCGCGAGCAGTACTTC
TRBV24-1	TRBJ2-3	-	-	CATSGAQGPDTQYF	TGTGCCACCAGTGGCGCCCAGGGACCAGATACGCAGTATTTT
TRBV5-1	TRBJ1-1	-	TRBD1	CASKTTGGMNTEAFF	TGCGCCTCTAAAACGACAGGGGGGATGAACACTGAAGCTTTCTTT
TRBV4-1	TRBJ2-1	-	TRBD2	CASSQGEGSEQFF	TGCGCCAGCAGCCAAGGGGAGGGGTCTGAGCAGTTCTTC
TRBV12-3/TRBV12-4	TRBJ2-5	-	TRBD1	CASSLGTGPGEETQYF	TGTGCCAGCAGTCTCGGGACAGGGCCGGGGGAAGAGACCCAGTACTTC
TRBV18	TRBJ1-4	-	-	CASSPPQGSEKLFF	TGTGCCAGCTCACCACCGCAGGGGAGTGAAAAACTGTTTTTT
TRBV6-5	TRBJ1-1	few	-	CASSYSRTARRGTEAFF	TGTGCCAGCAGTTACTCTCGGACCGCACGCCGGGGCACTGAAGCTTTCTTT
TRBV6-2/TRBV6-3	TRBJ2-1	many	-	CASGVRFGKSHYNEQFF	TGTGCCAGCGGGGTTAGGTTTGGAAAGTCGCACTACAATGAGCAGTTCTTC
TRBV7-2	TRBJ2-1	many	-	CASSLFNNEQFF	TGTGCCAGCAGCTTGTTCAACAATGAGCAGTTCTTC
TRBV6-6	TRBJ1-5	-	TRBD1	CASTNPDRGGGIQPQHF	TGTGCCAGCACCAACCCCGACAGGGGTGGGGGTATTCAGCCTCAGCATTTT
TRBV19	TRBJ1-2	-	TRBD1	CASSIGTENYGYTF	TGTGCCAGTAGTATCGGGACAGAGAACTATGGCTACACCTTC
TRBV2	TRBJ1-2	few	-	CASGSTPFYGYTF	TGTGCCAGCGGGTCGACCCCCTTTTATGGCTACACCTTC
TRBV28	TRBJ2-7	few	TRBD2	CASTPGLAETYEQYF	TGTGCCAGCACCCCGGGACTAGCGGAGACCTACGAGCAGTACTTC
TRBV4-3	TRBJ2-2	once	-	CASSLRQGFVGELFF	TGCGCCAGCAGCCTACGCCAAGGGTTCGTCGGGGAGCTGTTTTTT
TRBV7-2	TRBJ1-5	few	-	CASSLVAGRGPQHF	TGTGCCAGCAGCTTAGTGGCAGGCCGGGGGCCCCAGCATTTT
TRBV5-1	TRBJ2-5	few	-	CASSLQTGGEQYF	TGCGCCAGCAGCTTACAAACAGGGGGGGAGCAGTACTTC
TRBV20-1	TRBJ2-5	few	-	CSAASAGFQEETQYF	TGCAGTGCTGCATCCGCGGGATTTCAGGAAGAGACCCAGTACTTC
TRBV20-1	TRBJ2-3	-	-	CSANPYGERTDTQYF	TGCAGTGCCAACCCGTATGGGGAACGCACAGATACGCAGTATTTT
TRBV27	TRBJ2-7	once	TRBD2	CASSSLAGPGGYEQYF	TGTGCCAGCAGTTCCCTAGCGGGCCCGGGGGGTTACGAGCAGTACTTC